The sequence of this TCR beta chain was determined in a study of cytomegalovirus exposure and HLA in healthy donors. The overall study: For the roughly 370 genotyped donors, 65% to 90% fell within the Caucasian-associated ancestry cluster. Broader study findings: Researchers catalogued roughly 170 TCR beta chains as cytomegalovirus-associated.

The CDR3 contains 14 residues. The PCR was carried out with 60 Vbeta primers and 13 Jbeta primers. Methods used by the authors: Approximately 11 million shared chains were among 65 million to 85 million unique TCR beta chains counted in a later analysis. Clones were read by immunoSEQ multiplex PCR, and TCRdb kept only the in-frame ones, dropping some. The V and J calls and the clone size are those of that table, but D and trimming were determined from the DNA. Among about 160,000 clones listed, less than 80% were seen once. This clone was seen only once. Its antigen is unidentified. This rearrangement joins TRBV21-1 to TRBJ2-7; TRBD1, the D gene given by the table, was not confirmed from the DNA. TRBV21-1 is a pseudogene. This TCR was sampled from a middle-aged man in good health and CMV-seronegative. The sequenced sample consisted of PBMCs. CDR3 sequence (DNA): TGTGCCAGCCGCCAAAGGGGGCGCGGCCACGAGCAGTACTTC. Translated: CASRQRGRGHEQYF.